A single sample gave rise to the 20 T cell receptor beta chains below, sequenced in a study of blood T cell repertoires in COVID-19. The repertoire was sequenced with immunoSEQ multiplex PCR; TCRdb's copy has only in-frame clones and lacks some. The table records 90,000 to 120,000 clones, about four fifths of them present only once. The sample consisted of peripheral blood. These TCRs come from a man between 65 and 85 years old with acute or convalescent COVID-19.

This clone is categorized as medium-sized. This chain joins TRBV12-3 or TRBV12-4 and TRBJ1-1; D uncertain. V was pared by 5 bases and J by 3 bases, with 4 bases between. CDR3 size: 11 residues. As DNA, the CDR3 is TGTGCCAGCAGTCTCTACACTGAAGCTTTCTTT. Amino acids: CASSLYTEAFF.

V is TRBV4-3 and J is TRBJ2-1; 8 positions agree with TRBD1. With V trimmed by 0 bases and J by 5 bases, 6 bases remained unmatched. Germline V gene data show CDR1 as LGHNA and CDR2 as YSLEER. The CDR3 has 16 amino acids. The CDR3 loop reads CASSQEAQGADNEQFF. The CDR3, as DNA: TGCGCCAGCAGCCAAGAGGCGCAGGGGGCTGACAATGAGCAGTTCTTC.

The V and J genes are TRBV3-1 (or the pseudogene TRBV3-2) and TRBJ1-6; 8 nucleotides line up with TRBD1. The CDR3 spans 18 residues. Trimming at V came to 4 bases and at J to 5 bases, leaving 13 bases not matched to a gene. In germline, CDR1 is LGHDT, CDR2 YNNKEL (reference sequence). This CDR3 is CASSPRTGLLGDNSPLHF. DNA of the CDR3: TGTGCCAGCAGCCCTCGGACAGGGCTTCTAGGCGATAATTCACCCCTCCACTTT.

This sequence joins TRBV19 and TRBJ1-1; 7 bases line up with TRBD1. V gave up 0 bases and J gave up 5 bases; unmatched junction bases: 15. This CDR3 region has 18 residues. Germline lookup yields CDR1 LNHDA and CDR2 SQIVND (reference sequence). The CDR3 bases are TGTGCCAGTAGTATAGATCTCATAGGGGGCGCATTGTGGACTGAAGCTTTCTTT. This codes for CASSIDLIGGALWTEAFF.

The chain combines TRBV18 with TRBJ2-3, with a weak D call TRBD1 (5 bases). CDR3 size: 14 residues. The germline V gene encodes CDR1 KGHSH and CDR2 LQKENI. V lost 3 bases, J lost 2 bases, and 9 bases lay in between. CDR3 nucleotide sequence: TGTGCCAGCTCACCCCAGGGTAACACAGATACGCAGTATTTT. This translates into CASSPQGNTDTQYF. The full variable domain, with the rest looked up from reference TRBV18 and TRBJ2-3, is NAGVMQNPRHLVRRRGQEARLRCSPMKGHSHVYWYRQLPEEGLKFMVYLQKENIIDESGMPKERFSAEFPKEGPSILRIQQVVRGDSAAYFCASSPQGNTDTQYFGPGTRLTVL.

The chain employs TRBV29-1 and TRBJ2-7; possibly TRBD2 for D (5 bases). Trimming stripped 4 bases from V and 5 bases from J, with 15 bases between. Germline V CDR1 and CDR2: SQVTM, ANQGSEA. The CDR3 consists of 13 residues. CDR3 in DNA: TGCAGCGTTGGAGGGTGGGGTTTCAACGAGCAGTACTTC. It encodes CSVGGWGFNEQYF.

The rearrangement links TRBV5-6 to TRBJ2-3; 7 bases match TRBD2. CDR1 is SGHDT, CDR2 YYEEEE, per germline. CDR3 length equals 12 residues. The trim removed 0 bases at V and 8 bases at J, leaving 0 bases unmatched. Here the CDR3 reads CASSLGLATQYF. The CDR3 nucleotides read TGTGCCAGCAGCTTGGGACTAGCTACGCAGTATTTT.

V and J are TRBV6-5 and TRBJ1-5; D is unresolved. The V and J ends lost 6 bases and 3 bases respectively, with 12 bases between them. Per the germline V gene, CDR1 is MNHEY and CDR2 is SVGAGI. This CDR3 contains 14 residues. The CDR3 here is CASSREGSNQPQHF. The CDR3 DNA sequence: TGTGCCAGCAGCCGTGAGGGATCCAATCAGCCCCAGCATTTT.

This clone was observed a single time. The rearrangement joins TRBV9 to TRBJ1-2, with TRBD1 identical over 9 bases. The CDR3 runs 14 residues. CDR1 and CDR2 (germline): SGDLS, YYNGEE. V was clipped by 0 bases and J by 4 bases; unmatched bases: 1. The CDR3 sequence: CASSVDRGLYGYTF. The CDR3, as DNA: TGTGCCAGCAGCGTAGACAGGGGGCTCTATGGCTACACCTTC.

The CDR3 reads CSVQEIIAYNEQFF. CDR3 in DNA: TGCAGCGTTCAGGAAATTATAGCCTACAATGAGCAGTTCTTC. This chain links TRBV29-1 with TRBJ2-1; D unresolved. V was shortened by 5 bases and J by 2 bases, with 13 bases between the two germline ends. There are 14 residues in the CDR3. CDR1 and CDR2 from the germline V gene are SQVTM and ANQGSEA.

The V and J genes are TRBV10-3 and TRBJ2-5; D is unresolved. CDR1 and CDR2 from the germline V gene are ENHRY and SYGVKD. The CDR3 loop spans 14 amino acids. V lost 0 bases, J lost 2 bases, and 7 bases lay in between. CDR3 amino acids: CAISESVQQETQYF. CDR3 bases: TGTGCCATCAGTGAGTCGGTTCAGCAAGAGACCCAGTACTTC.

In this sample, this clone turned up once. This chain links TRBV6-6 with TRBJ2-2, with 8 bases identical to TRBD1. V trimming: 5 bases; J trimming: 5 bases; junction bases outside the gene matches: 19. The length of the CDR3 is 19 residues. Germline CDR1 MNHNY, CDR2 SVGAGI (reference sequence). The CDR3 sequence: CASSLPGDRRRLETGELFF. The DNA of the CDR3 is TGTGCCAGCAGTCTACCGGGGGACAGGAGACGACTCGAAACCGGGGAGCTGTTTTTT.

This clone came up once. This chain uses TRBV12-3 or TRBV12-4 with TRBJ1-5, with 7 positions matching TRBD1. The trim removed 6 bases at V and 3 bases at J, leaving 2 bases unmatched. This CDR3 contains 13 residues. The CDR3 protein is CASRGTVNQPQHF. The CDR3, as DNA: TGTGCCAGCAGAGGGACAGTCAATCAGCCCCAGCATTTT.

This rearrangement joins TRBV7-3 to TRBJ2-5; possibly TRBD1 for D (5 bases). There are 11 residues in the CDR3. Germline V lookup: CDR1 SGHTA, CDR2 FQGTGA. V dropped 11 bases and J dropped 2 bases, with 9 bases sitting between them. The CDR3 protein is CAATGQETQYF. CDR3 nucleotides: TGTGCCGCTACAGGACAAGAGACCCAGTACTTC.

CDR3 coding DNA: TGTGCCAGCAGCTTGTCTTCAGGGGTATCAGAGACCCAGTACTTC. This gives the protein CASSLSSGVSETQYF. This chain uses TRBV5-6 with TRBJ2-5, with D tentatively TRBD1 (6 bases). CDR3 size: 15 residues. V was clipped by 1 base and J by 4 bases, with 14 bases between them. Germline V CDR1 and CDR2: SGHDT, YYEEEE.

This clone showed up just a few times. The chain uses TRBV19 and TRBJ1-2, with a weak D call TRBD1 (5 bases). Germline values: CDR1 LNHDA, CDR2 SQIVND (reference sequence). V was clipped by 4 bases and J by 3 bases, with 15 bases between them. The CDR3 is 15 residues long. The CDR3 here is CASSTDWGGDYGYTF. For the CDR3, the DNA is TGTGCCAGTAGTACCGACTGGGGGGGGGACTATGGCTACACCTTC.

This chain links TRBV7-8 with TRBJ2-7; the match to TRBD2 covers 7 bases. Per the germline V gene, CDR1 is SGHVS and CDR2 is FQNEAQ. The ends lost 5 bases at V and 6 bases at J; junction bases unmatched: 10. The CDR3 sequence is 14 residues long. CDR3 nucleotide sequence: TGTGCCAGCAGCAGAAGGGGTGGCGGGGGCGAGCAGTACTTC. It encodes CASSRRGGGGEQYF.

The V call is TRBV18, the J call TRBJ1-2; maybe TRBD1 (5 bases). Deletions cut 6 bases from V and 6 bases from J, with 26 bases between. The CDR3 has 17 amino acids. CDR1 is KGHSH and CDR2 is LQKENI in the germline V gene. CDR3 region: CASSPTQGVAGGNGYTF. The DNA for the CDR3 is TGTGCCAGCTCGCCCACCCAGGGAGTCGCCGGGGGGAATGGCTACACCTTC.

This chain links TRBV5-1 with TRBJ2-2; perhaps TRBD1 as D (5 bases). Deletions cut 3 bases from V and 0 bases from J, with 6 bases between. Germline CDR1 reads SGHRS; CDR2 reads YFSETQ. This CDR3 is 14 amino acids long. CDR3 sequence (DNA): TGCGCCAGCAGCTCGACAGCGAACACCGGGGAGCTGTTTTTT. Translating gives CASSSTANTGELFF.

The CDR3 loop reads CAISAEARGYTF. The CDR3, as DNA: TGTGCCATCAGTGCGGAGGCCCGCGGCTACACCTTC. The chain recombines TRBV10-3 with TRBJ1-2; D gene unclear. Between the trimmed V and J ends, which lost 4 bases and 8 bases, there was a span of 11 bases. The CDR3 covers 12 residues. Germline-derived CDR1 and CDR2 are ENHRY and SYGVKD.